The 18 T cell receptor beta chains below come from one sample, sequenced in a study of spatial heterogeneity in lung cancer. TCRdb reanalysed the 5' RACE reads using MiXCR and keeps one entry per CDR3 protein. The sample holds roughly 79,000 distinct CDR3 sequences, about 8.5% seen once. Indicated time point: sample taken at primary tumor resection. Sequences were derived from PBMCs, sampled at surgery. Receptor source: a male donor with early-stage non-small cell lung cancer.

V gene TRBV11-2 combines with J gene TRBJ2-7; no firm D call. Germline V gives CDR1 SGHAT, CDR2 FQNNGV. The CDR3 is 13 residues long. Trimming took 5 bases from V and 0 from J, leaving 8 bases between them. The CDR3 bases are TGTGCCAGCAGCCGTGAACCCTCCTACGAGCAGTACTTC. The encoded protein is CASSREPSYEQYF.

This clonotype has more than one count but fewer than ten. DNA for the CDR3: TGCGCCAGCAGCCAAGATATGCTAGCGGGAGACTACAATGAGCAGTTCTTC. Translated, it gives CASSQDMLAGDYNEQFF. The chain recombines TRBV4-1 with TRBJ2-1; 10 bases align to TRBD2. Trimming cost V 0 bases and J 3 bases; bases outside gene matches: 5. CDR1 and CDR2 (germline): MGHRA, YSYEKL. The CDR3 covers 17 residues.

In its sample, this clonotype was seen many times. As DNA, the CDR3 is TGTGCCTGGAGTGGAGGTAGTGGCGGCGAGCAGTACTTC. Residues: CAWSGGSGGEQYF. The chain recombines TRBV30 with TRBJ2-7, with no clear D. The CDR3 has 13 residues. Deletions cut 1 base from V and 6 bases from J, with 13 bases between. Germline CDR1 reads GTSNPN; CDR2 reads SVGIG (reference sequence).

This clonotype was found a few times. V gene TRBV12-5 combines with J gene TRBJ1-3, with D possibly TRBD1 on 5 matching bases. Germline V gives CDR1 LGHNT, CDR2 FRNRAP. Trimming stripped 1 base from V and 0 bases from J, with 13 bases between. The CDR3 is 17 residues long. Here the CDR3 DNA reads TGTGCTAGTGGTTTGGAGGCAGGGATAAACTCTGGAAACACCATATATTTT. Amino acids: CASGLEAGINSGNTIYF.

Many counts were recorded for this clonotype. The CDR3 bases are TGCGCCAGCAGCCCCAACGCGCGGACAGGGGGCTTTGGTGAGCAGTTCTTC. This codes for CASSPNARTGGFGEQFF. The genes are TRBV5-1 and TRBJ2-1, with TRBD1 matching over 11 bases. Germline CDR1 and CDR2: SGHRS and YFSETQ. V was pared by 4 bases and J by 9 bases, with 15 bases of the junction left unmatched. The CDR3 consists of 17 residues.

Many counts were recorded for this clonotype. V is TRBV15 and J is TRBJ2-3; TRBD1 might be the D (7 bases). Trimming pared 5 bases from V and 4 bases from J, leaving 16 bases between. This CDR3 contains 15 residues. The germline gives CDR1 LNHNV, CDR2 YYDKDF (reference sequence). The CDR3 sequence is CATSPPRGVSDTQYF. DNA for the CDR3: TGTGCCACCAGCCCTCCCAGGGGGGTATCAGATACGCAGTATTTT.

At least ten counts were recorded for this clonotype. The V and J genes are TRBV12-3 or TRBV12-4 and TRBJ1-2; 8 nucleotides align to TRBD1. The CDR3 totals 14 residues. The trim removed 5 bases at V and 3 bases at J, leaving 5 bases unmatched. This CDR3 is CASSGGQGYYGYTF. CDR3 DNA sequence: TGTGCCAGCAGTGGTGGACAGGGCTACTATGGCTACACCTTC.

This clonotype has more than one count but fewer than ten. The chain is built from TRBV18 and TRBJ2-6; D is perhaps TRBD1 (6 bases). The germline V gene encodes CDR1 KGHSH and CDR2 LQKENI. The V and J ends lost 2 bases and 4 bases respectively, with 12 bases between them. CDR3 size: 16 residues. CDR3 DNA sequence: TGTGCCAGCTCACCAATAGGGGGTTCCGGGGCCAACGTCCTGACTTTC. Protein product: CASSPIGGSGANVLTF.

The J gene is TRBJ1-2, the V gene TRBV19; D is uncertain. Germline V gene sequence: CDR1 LNHDA, CDR2 SQIVND (reference sequence). The CDR3 extends over 19 amino acids. V gave up 4 bases and J gave up 4 bases, with 28 bases separating them. In DNA form, the CDR3 reads TGTGCCAGTAGTACGACCGGATCGGCCCGACGATTACCCCTCTATGGCTACACCTTC. Its protein is CASSTTGSARRLPLYGYTF. The whole variable domain, remainder taken from reference TRBV19 and TRBJ1-2, is DGGITQSPKYLFRKEGQNVTLSCEQNLNHDAMYWYRQDPGQGLRLIYYSQIVNDFQKGDIAEGYSVSREKKESFPLTVTSAQKNPTAFYLCASSTTGSARRLPLYGYTFGSGTRLTVV.

As DNA, the CDR3 is TGTGCCAGCAGCCACACGGGACAGGGGGACTACGAGCAGTACTTC. Translating gives CASSHTGQGDYEQYF. The J gene is TRBJ2-7, the V gene TRBV6-2 or TRBV6-3, with 11 bases lining up with TRBD1. Germline V CDR1 and CDR2: MNHEY, SVGEGT. The J segment lost 3 bases and the V segment lost 6 bases, leaving 7 bases of the junction unmatched. CDR3 length: 15 amino acids.

This chain links TRBV21-1 with TRBJ1-5; the D call in the table, TRBD1, was not verified against the DNA. TRBV21-1 is tagged as a pseudogene. The CDR3 sequence is 17 residues long. The CDR3 region has the DNA TGTGCCAGCAGCAAAGATGGGACAGGGGTGAGCAATCAGCCCCAGCATTTT. Its translation: CASSKDGTGVSNQPQHF.

This clonotype was found many times. The chain combines TRBV27 with TRBJ1-2; maybe TRBD1 (5 bases). The V end was cut by 5 bases, the J end by 7 bases, with 14 bases between. The germline gives CDR1 MNHEY, CDR2 SMNVEV (reference sequence). The CDR3 has 13 residues. Here the CDR3 DNA reads TGTGCCAGCAGTGTCGGGGACCGGCTTGGCTACACCTTC. It codes for CASSVGDRLGYTF.

This clonotype has more than one count but fewer than ten. V gene TRBV5-1 combines with J gene TRBJ2-5; D uncertain. Germline V lookup: CDR1 SGHRS, CDR2 YFSETQ. V was pared by 4 bases and J by 4 bases, with 11 bases between. The CDR3 is 13 amino acids. DNA for the CDR3: TGCGCCAGCAGCCTCCCGGACGGAGAGACCCAGTACTTC. It yields the protein CASSLPDGETQYF. The full variable domain, completed using reference TRBV5-1 and TRBJ2-5, is KAGVTQTPRYLIKTRGQQVTLSCSPISGHRSVSWYQQTPGQGLQFLFEYFSETQRNKGNFPGRFSGRQFSNSRSEMNVSTLELGDSALYLCASSLPDGETQYFGPGTRLLVL.

This clonotype was recorded many times. CDR3 in DNA: TGTGCCAGCAGTTCGAACAGACTCTATGGCTACACCTTC. Its protein product is CASSSNRLYGYTF. This chain connects TRBV12-3 or TRBV12-4 to TRBJ1-2, with no clear D. Trimming took 4 bases from V and 4 from J, leaving 10 bases between them. This CDR3 is 13 amino acids long.

At least ten counts were recorded for this clonotype. The CDR3 sequence: CASSPQGSGANVLTF. The CDR3 nucleotides read TGTGCCAGCAGCCCCCAAGGGTCTGGGGCCAACGTCCTGACTTTC. This chain links TRBV11-1 with TRBJ2-6; no clear D gene. This CDR3 comprises 15 residues. The germline V gene has CDR1 SGHAT and CDR2 FQDESV (reference sequence). V was pared by 5 bases and J by 1 base, with 9 bases between.

This clonotype was picked up many times. The V gene is TRBV20-1, the J gene TRBJ2-7; possibly TRBD1 for D (6 bases). The CDR3 runs 13 residues. With 3 bases removed from V and 2 bases from J, the gap between germline ends came to 11 bases. CDR1 and CDR2 (germline): DFQATT, SNEGSKA (reference sequence). Here the CDR3 DNA reads TGCAGTGCTAGTCAGGGGCAGCCCTACGAGCAGTACTTC. Protein: CSASQGQPYEQYF.

This rearrangement joins TRBV5-1 to TRBJ1-5; TRBD1 aligns across 7 bases. With 5 bases clipped from V and 0 bases from J, the junction kept 5 bases outside the gene matches. The length of the CDR3 is 15 residues. Looked up from germline, CDR1 is SGHRS and CDR2 is YFSETQ. The CDR3 region is CASRLTGDSNQPQHF. For the CDR3, the DNA is TGCGCCAGCAGGTTAACAGGGGATAGCAATCAGCCCCAGCATTTT.

The chain couples TRBV18 to TRBJ2-7; TRBD2 aligns across 10 bases. The CDR3 has 13 residues. Germline CDR1 is KGHSH and CDR2 is LQKENI. V lost 3 bases, J lost 5 bases, and 1 base stayed unmatched. The CDR3 region is CASSPGLAHEQYF. The DNA of the CDR3 is TGTGCCAGCTCACCGGGACTAGCGCACGAGCAGTACTTC.